This T cell receptor (beta chain) emerged from a study of blood T cells in healthy people across ages. The CDR3 has 16 amino acids. V gave up 1 base and J gave up 4 bases; unmatched junction bases: 8. Germline lookup yields CDR1 LGHDT and CDR2 YNNKEL (reference sequence). The second PCR ran about 6 to 11 cycles with a sample-barcoded 5' primer and J-beta primers. TCRdb passed the 5' RACE reads through MiXCR, listing each CDR3 protein once. The top ten hold over 30% of the sample, which has around 690,000 distinct CDR3 sequences, roughly 53% seen once. This clonotype was counted between two and nine times.

V gene TRBV3-1 combines with J gene TRBJ1-1; 8 bases are a match to TRBD1. The sample consisted of blood. This TCR came from a man between 60 and 75 years old in good health. The CDR3 sequence is CASSQAPGQGGTEAFF. CDR3 DNA: TGTGCCAGCAGCCAAGCACCCGGACAGGGTGGCACTGAAGCTTTCTTT.